The clone carrying this T cell receptor beta chain is labeled medium-sized (0.01 to 0.1%). Its matching antigen is unknown. TCR libraries were prepared from approximately 15 ng of total RNA with the QIAseq Immune Repertoire TCR panel. One entry per CDR3 protein results from TCRdb running MiXCR on the reads. The table records 1,200 or so distinct CDR3 sequences, roughly 7.2% of them present only once. The data originate from a study of circulating CD8 cells and anti-PD-1 response in melanoma. Study overall: Response groups: complete/partial responders versus stable/progressive non-responders.

Germline lookup yields CDR1 LNHDA and CDR2 SQIVND (reference sequence). The CDR3 is 16 amino acids. Trimming removed 6 bases from V and 0 bases from J, with 12 bases in between. Sorting of live CD3+CD8+TCRalphabeta+ cells by PD-1 and/or TIGIT gave four subsets. Regarding the study as a whole: A small cohort with few responders supplied the baseline and M1 comparisons. The cohort mixed treatment-naive and previously treated patients. At M1, fewer than 7.5% of TRB clonotypes appeared in multiple subsets.

This material consisted of CD8+ T cells from PBMCs, taken at baseline or after one month of anti-PD-1 therapy (not recorded which). This TCR derives from a human donor with melanoma. The rearrangement uses TRBV19 and TRBJ2-6; D is unresolved. The CDR3 DNA sequence: TGTGCCAGTAGGCCGGGTCCAAGCTCTGGGGCCAACGTCCTGACTTTC. Translation: CASRPGPSSGANVLTF. Filled out from reference TRBV19 and TRBJ2-6, the complete variable domain reads DGGITQSPKYLFRKEGQNVTLSCEQNLNHDAMYWYRQDPGQGLRLIYYSQIVNDFQKGDIAEGYSVSREKKESFPLTVTSAQKNPTAFYLCASRPGPSSGANVLTFGAGSRLTVL.